Shown below are 22 T cell receptor beta chains from a single sample sequenced in a study of T cell responses to AZD1222 COVID-19 vaccine. Assay: immunoSEQ multiplex PCR; the TCRdb copy retains only in-frame clones and omits some. The table lists some 140,000 clones, 90% of them singletons, with approximately 17% in the top ten. The sample in question was peripheral blood, obtained on day 0 of AZD1222 vaccination. Every receptor here comes from an adult in good health.

The V and J genes are TRBV20-1 and TRBJ1-2; D not certain. V was pared by 4 bases and J by 6 bases, with 9 bases between. The germline gives CDR1 DFQATT, CDR2 SNEGSKA (reference sequence). The CDR3 is 11 amino acids. In nucleotides, the CDR3 is TGCAGTGCTATCCTTCCTGATGGCTACACCTTC. It codes for CSAILPDGYTF.

The genes are TRBV12-3 or TRBV12-4 and TRBJ1-3, with D unclear. Trimming cost V 4 bases and J 1 base, with 5 bases left between them. The CDR3 extends over 13 amino acids. CDR3 in amino acids: CASSYISGNTIYF. CDR3 in DNA: TGTGCCAGCAGTTACATATCTGGAAACACCATATATTTT.

This clone was picked up a small number of times. The V and J genes are TRBV5-1 and TRBJ2-2, with D unresolved. The germline CDR1 and CDR2 sequences are SGHRS and YFSETQ. The CDR3 totals 12 residues. V was trimmed by 7 bases and J by 3 bases, leaving 7 bases between them. The CDR3 region is CASLTDTGELFF. The DNA for the CDR3 is TGCGCCAGCCTAACGGACACCGGGGAGCTGTTTTTT.

The chain uses TRBV3-1 (or the pseudogene TRBV3-2) and TRBJ2-1; 11 nucleotides match TRBD2. The CDR3 loop spans 15 amino acids. The germline gives CDR1 LGHDT, CDR2 YNNKEL (reference sequence). With V trimmed by 3 bases and J by 6 bases, 4 bases remained unmatched. CDR3 sequence (DNA): TGTGCCAGCAGCCACCACGGGACTAGCGGCAATGAGCAGTTCTTC. As protein: CASSHHGTSGNEQFF.

This clone has more than one count but fewer than ten. The rearrangement joins TRBV3-1 (or the pseudogene TRBV3-2) to TRBJ1-2, with D possibly TRBD1 on 6 matching bases. CDR3 length: 14 residues. V gave up 4 bases and J gave up 3 bases, with 12 bases separating them. Looked up from germline, CDR1 is LGHDT and CDR2 is YNNKEL (reference sequence). CDR3 nucleotides: TGTGCCAGCAGCCCTTCGGACAGATACTATGGCTACACCTTC. The encoded protein is CASSPSDRYYGYTF.

This clone occurred many times. The chain joins TRBV11-2 to TRBJ2-7, with 8 bases that match TRBD2. With 7 bases clipped from V and 6 bases from J, the junction kept 11 bases outside the gene matches. Germline CDR1 is SGHAT and CDR2 is FQNNGV. CDR3 length equals 14 residues. CDR3 sequence: CASNESGRNGEQYF. The CDR3 DNA is TGTGCCAGCAACGAGAGCGGGAGAAATGGCGAGCAGTACTTC. The full variable domain, with the rest looked up from reference TRBV11-2 and TRBJ2-7, is EAGVAQSPRYKIIEKRQSVAFWCNPISGHATLYWYQQILGQGPKLLIQFQNNGVVDDSQLPKDRFSAERLKGVDSTLKIQPAKLEDSAVYLCASNESGRNGEQYFGPGTRLTVT.

The chain uses TRBV29-1 and TRBJ1-1; unclear D gene. Germline lookup yields CDR1 SQVTM and CDR2 ANQGSEA. V gave up 8 bases and J gave up 7 bases, with 11 bases separating them. The CDR3 has 10 residues. CDR3 sequence (DNA): TGCAGCACCTGGACGGATGAAGCTTTCTTT. It is translated as CSTWTDEAFF.

This chain uses TRBV9 with TRBJ1-4; 7 bases are shared with TRBD1. Germline V CDR1 and CDR2: SGDLS, YYNGEE. This CDR3 contains 15 residues. With 0 bases clipped from V and 3 bases from J, the junction kept 2 bases outside the gene matches. The CDR3 reads CASSVGQGANEKLFF. DNA of the CDR3: TGTGCCAGCAGCGTAGGGCAGGGGGCTAATGAAAAACTGTTTTTT.

V and J are TRBV5-5 and TRBJ2-5; the D is unclear. The CDR3 length is 12 residues. Germline V gives CDR1 SGHKS, CDR2 YYEKEE (reference sequence). Trimming pared 1 base from V and 5 bases from J, leaving 6 bases between. CDR3 region: CASSLLSETQYF. In nucleotides, the CDR3 is TGTGCCAGCAGCTTGTTATCGGAGACCCAGTACTTC.

This clone has just one count. The J gene is TRBJ1-2, the V gene TRBV12-1; the D segment call TRBD1 is taken from the table without a DNA check. TRBV12-1 is marked as a pseudogene. CDR3 length: 16 amino acids. CDR3 residues: CASSLLRVTANYGYTF. CDR3 coding DNA: TGTGCCAGCAGCTTACTCAGGGTGACAGCTAACTATGGCTACACCTTC.

This chain joins TRBV27 and TRBJ2-2; 12 positions agree with TRBD2. Per germline, CDR1 MNHEY and CDR2 SMNVEV (reference sequence). V was clipped by 2 bases and J by 8 bases; unmatched bases: 9. The CDR3 contains 17 residues. CDR3 in amino acids: CASSLGLAGGPQGELFF. CDR3 bases: TGTGCCAGCAGTTTAGGGCTAGCGGGGGGGCCCCAAGGGGAGCTGTTTTTT.

The chain uses TRBV10-3 and TRBJ2-7; no clear D gene. V lost 3 bases to trimming and J lost 2 bases, with 11 bases between them. The CDR3 is 14 amino acids. The germline V gene has CDR1 ENHRY and CDR2 SYGVKD. In DNA form, the CDR3 reads TGTGCCATCAGTGACGTGAAAGAAGCCTACGAGCAGTACTTC. Translated: CAISDVKEAYEQYF.

V is TRBV27 and J is TRBJ2-7, with TRBD2 as a possible D gene (5 bases). Trimming cost V 5 bases and J 5 bases, with 13 bases left between them. The CDR3 consists of 13 residues. Germline CDR1 MNHEY, CDR2 SMNVEV (reference sequence). CDR3: CASSHNPGNEQYF. DNA of the CDR3: TGTGCCAGCAGTCACAACCCGGGGAACGAGCAGTACTTC.

This chain connects TRBV2 to TRBJ1-1; D is ambiguous. Germline V gives CDR1 SNHLY, CDR2 FYNNEI. With 4 bases removed from V and 6 bases from J, the gap between germline ends came to 15 bases. The length of the CDR3 is 14 residues. The CDR3 protein is CASSVSGPLSEAFF. CDR3 DNA: TGTGCCAGCAGTGTGTCTGGCCCCCTTTCTGAAGCTTTCTTT.

V and J are TRBV2 and TRBJ2-2; possibly TRBD1 for D (6 bases). The germline gives CDR1 SNHLY, CDR2 FYNNEI. The CDR3 runs 14 residues. V was pared by 6 bases and J by 2 bases, with 10 bases between. CDR3 region: CASRGQPNTGELFF. The CDR3 bases are TGTGCCAGCAGAGGACAGCCCAACACCGGGGAGCTGTTTTTT. Based on the CDR3 plus reference TRBV2 and TRBJ2-2, the full variable domain is EPEVTQTPSHQVTQMGQEVILRCVPISNHLYFYWYRQILGQKVEFLVSFYNNEISEKSEIFDDQFSVERPDGSNFTLKIRSTKLEDSAMYFCASRGQPNTGELFFGEGSRLTVL.

J is TRBJ2-1 and V is TRBV11-3; 10 bases agree with TRBD2. V lost 0 bases and J lost 3; bases outside the gene matches: 2. The CDR3 spans 16 residues. The germline V gene encodes CDR1 SGHNT and CDR2 YENEEA. The CDR3 reads CASSLEGTSVYNEQFF. The CDR3 DNA is TGTGCCAGCAGCTTAGAGGGGACTAGCGTCTACAATGAGCAGTTCTTC.

This chain uses TRBV24-1 with TRBJ2-1; D might be TRBD1 or TRBD2, each matching 5 bases. This CDR3 contains 14 residues. Trimming cost V 4 bases and J 5 bases, with 11 bases left between them. Germline V gives CDR1 KGHDR, CDR2 SFDVKD. CDR3 protein: CATSESWGHNEQFF. The CDR3 DNA reads as TGTGCCACCAGTGAATCGTGGGGACACAATGAGCAGTTCTTC.

J is TRBJ1-3 and V is TRBV10-1, with a possible D match to TRBD1 (5 bases). This CDR3 spans 17 amino acids. Between the trimmed V and J ends, which lost 1 base and 0 bases, there was a span of 13 bases. Germline V gene lookup returns CDR1 WNHNN and CDR2 SYGVQD (reference sequence). CDR3 sequence reads: CASSEFRQRSSGNTIYF. Here the CDR3 DNA reads TGCGCCAGCAGTGAGTTTCGACAGCGGAGCTCTGGAAACACCATATATTTT.

The chain has TRBV5-1 and TRBJ1-4; D is undetermined. Germline-derived CDR1 and CDR2 are SGHRS and YFSETQ. The CDR3 is 15 residues long. V was pared by 1 base and J by 2 bases, with 9 bases between. The CDR3 region has the DNA TGCGCCAGCAGCTTGCTCGGGCGGACTAATGAAAAACTGTTTTTT. Its protein is CASSLLGRTNEKLFF.

The V and J genes are TRBV6-6 and TRBJ1-5; D gene uncertain. V lost 6 bases to trimming and J lost 8 bases, with 8 bases between them. CDR1 MNHNY and CDR2 SVGAGI come from the germline V gene (reference sequence). CDR3 length: 11 amino acids. CDR3 DNA: TGTGCCAGCAGGGGTTCGGAGCCCCAGCATTTT. It translates to CASRGSEPQHF.

The J gene is TRBJ2-2, the V gene TRBV9, with TRBD2 matching 8 bases. Per the germline V gene, CDR1 is SGDLS and CDR2 is YYNGEE. The CDR3 consists of 16 residues. V gave up 0 bases and J gave up 3 bases; unmatched junction bases: 4. CDR3 residues: CASSVEAGADTGELFF. The CDR3 bases are TGTGCCAGCAGCGTAGAAGCGGGAGCGGACACCGGGGAGCTGTTTTTT. Combining the CDR3 with reference TRBV9 and TRBJ2-2 gives the whole variable domain DSGVTQTPKHLITATGQRVTLRCSPRSGDLSVYWYQQSLDQGLQFLIQYYNGEERAKGNILERFSAQQFPDLHSELNLSSLELGDSALYFCASSVEAGADTGELFFGEGSRLTVL.

The CDR3 sequence: CASSHDVSSGNTIYF. The DNA for the CDR3 is TGTGCCAGCAGTCATGACGTAAGCTCTGGAAACACCATATATTTT. The genes are TRBV6-6 and TRBJ1-3; D remains ambiguous. V lost 5 bases, J lost 0 bases, and 11 bases lay in between. The CDR3 sequence is 15 residues long. Germline V gives CDR1 MNHNY, CDR2 SVGAGI (reference sequence).